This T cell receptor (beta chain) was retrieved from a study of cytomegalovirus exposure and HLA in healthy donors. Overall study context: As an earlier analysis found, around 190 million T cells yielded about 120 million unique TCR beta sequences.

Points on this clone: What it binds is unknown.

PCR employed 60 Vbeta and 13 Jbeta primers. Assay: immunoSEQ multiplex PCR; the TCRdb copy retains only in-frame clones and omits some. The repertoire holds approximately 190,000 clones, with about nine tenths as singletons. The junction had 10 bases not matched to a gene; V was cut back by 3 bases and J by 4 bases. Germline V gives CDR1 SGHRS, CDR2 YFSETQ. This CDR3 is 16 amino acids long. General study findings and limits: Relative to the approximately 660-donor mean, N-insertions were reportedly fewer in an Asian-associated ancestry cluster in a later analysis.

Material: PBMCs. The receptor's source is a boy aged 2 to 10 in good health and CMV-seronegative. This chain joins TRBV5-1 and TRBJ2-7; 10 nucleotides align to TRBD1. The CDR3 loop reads CASSYWAGTGVYEQYF. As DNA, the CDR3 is TGCGCCAGCAGCTATTGGGCCGGGACAGGGGTTTACGAGCAGTACTTC. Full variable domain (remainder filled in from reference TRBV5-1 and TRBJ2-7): KAGVTQTPRYLIKTRGQQVTLSCSPISGHRSVSWYQQTPGQGLQFLFEYFSETQRNKGNFPGRFSGRQFSNSRSEMNVSTLELGDSALYLCASSYWAGTGVYEQYFGPGTRLTVT.